A selection of T cell receptor beta chains follows, all from one sample in a study of naive and memory T cell subsets. Each CDR3 protein is one row after TCRdb ran MiXCR on the UMI-ligation and nested PCR reads. This sample has 150,000 or so distinct CDR3 sequences, with approximately 22% found just once. Sequences were obtained from naive CD4+ T cells from blood. The origin of the receptors is a human donor in good health. The CDR3 runs from the conserved cysteine through the conserved F or W. For some rows the clone size is stated as once, few or many, or as a class when expanded; others skip it.

V: TRBV12-3/TRBV12-4
size: .
CDR3: CASSQRLAGVESVFGEQFF

V: TRBV3-1
size: .
CDR3: CASSQDPTVYGYTF

V: TRBV30
size: .
CDR3: CAWRERGRTDTQYF

V: TRBV7-6
size: few
CDR3: CASSLQRGETQYF

V: TRBV25-1
size: .
CDR3: CATRGDSYGYTF

V: TRBV6-5
size: few
CDR3: CASSARSRGRDQPQHF

V: TRBV18
size: .
CDR3: CASSPSNSGQETQYF

V: TRBV7-2
size: .
CDR3: CASSLYHRNTEAFF

V: TRBV15
size: .
CDR3: CATRNRWDQPQHF

V: TRBV5-1
size: once
CDR3: CASSLAQGNNQYF

V: TRBV5-1
size: .
CDR3: CASRDRPPVQETQYF

V: TRBV10-1
size: many
CDR3: CASSESGRGSTDTQYF

V: TRBV6-2/TRBV6-3
size: .
CDR3: CASSLGLARANEQFF

V: TRBV5-1
size: .
CDR3: CASSLGLAGFYNEQFF

V: TRBV10-1
size: few
CDR3: CASSESPAGYERYF

V: TRBV11-2
size: few
CDR3: CASSLGASGKNIQYF

V: TRBV2
size: .
CDR3: CASTSDTYNEQFF

V: TRBV6-5
size: few
CDR3: CASSYTDSPTDTQYF

V: TRBV18
size: .
CDR3: CASSPPTDRDRVLSGANVLTF

V: TRBV18
size: few
CDR3: CASSSSGVGRGEQYF

V: TRBV27
size: .
CDR3: CASSFFRSSYNSPLHF

V: TRBV5-1
size: .
CDR3: CASSLVGTTEAFF

V: TRBV24-1
size: .
CDR3: CATSETGHEQFF

V: TRBV24-1
size: few
CDR3: CATSDPSTGAFF

V: TRBV10-3
size: many
CDR3: CAISKETGTYEQYF

V: TRBV3-1
size: few
CDR3: CASSPRAGGTDTQYF

V: TRBV28
size: many
CDR3: CASSLLGVTNYEQYF

V: TRBV5-1
size: few
CDR3: CASSLDGTADNQPQHF

V: TRBV10-2
size: .
CDR3: CASTGQGNDRSSYEQYF

V: TRBV30
size: .
CDR3: CAWSVGTGPHEQYF

V: TRBV5-1
size: few
CDR3: CASSPGQWTDTQYF

V: TRBV7-7
size: few
CDR3: CASSSGRIKFF

V: TRBV27
size: .
CDR3: CASSPSGRWPIDNEQFF

V: TRBV10-3
size: .
CDR3: CATRQDRYNEKFF

V: TRBV28
size: many
CDR3: CASSRLASVTGELFF

V: TRBV12-3/TRBV12-4
size: few
CDR3: CASSSGQVTDTQYF

V: TRBV29-1
size: many
CDR3: CSVVGGRAPTDTQYF

V: TRBV11-2
size: many
CDR3: CASSFSGQLNEKLFF

V: TRBV11-3
size: .
CDR3: CASSSRDGSSYNEQFF